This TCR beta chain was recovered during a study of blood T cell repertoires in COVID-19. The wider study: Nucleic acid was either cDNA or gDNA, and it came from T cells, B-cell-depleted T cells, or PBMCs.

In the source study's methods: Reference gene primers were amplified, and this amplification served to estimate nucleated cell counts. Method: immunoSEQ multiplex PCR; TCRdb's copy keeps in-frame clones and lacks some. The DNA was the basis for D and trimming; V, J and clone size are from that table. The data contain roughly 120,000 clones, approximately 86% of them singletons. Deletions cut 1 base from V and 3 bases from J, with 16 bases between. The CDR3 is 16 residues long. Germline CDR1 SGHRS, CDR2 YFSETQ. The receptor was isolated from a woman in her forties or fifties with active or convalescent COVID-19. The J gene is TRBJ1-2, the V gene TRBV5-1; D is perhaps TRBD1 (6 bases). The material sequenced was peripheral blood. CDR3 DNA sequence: TGCGCCAGCAGCTTGACAGGGAGGGAGAGGGACTATGGCTACACCTTC. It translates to CASSLTGRERDYGYTF.